This T cell receptor (beta chain) was obtained from a study of T cells expressing NK-cell markers. The wider study: Underlying the TCR beta repertoires were sorted CD3+CD56+NKG2C+, CD3+CD56+NKG2C- and CD3+CD56-NKG2C+ T cells. Study-wide results and caveats: Specificity for HCMV among expanded NKG2C+ T cell clones was not established.

In the case of this clonotype: Antigen unknown.

CDR3 length equals 18 residues. CDR1 is SGHNT, CDR2 YENEEA, per germline. Scientists made TCR beta cDNA using 5'RACE template switching with UMIs. TCRdb reprocessed the 5' RACE reads and keeps a single row for each CDR3 protein, giving no DNA. The sample has 500,000 to 700,000 distinct CDR3 sequences, and its top ten clones hold 3% to 4.5%. The rearrangement links TRBV11-3 to TRBJ2-1. Sequencing used blood T cells: a sorted CD56 or NKG2C T cell subset, CD4+ or CD8+ T cells, or bulk PBMC T cells (not recorded which). This TCR derives from a man younger than 30 in good health. CDR3: CASSLVGIGVHSYNEQFF. Looking up the rest from reference TRBV11-3 and TRBJ2-1 gives the full variable domain: EAGVVQSPRYKIIEKKQPVAFWCNPISGHNTLYWYLQNLGQGPELLIRYENEEAVDDSQLPKDRFSAERLKGVDSTLKIQPAELGDSAVYLCASSLVGIGVHSYNEQFFGPGTRLTVL.